Given below is one T cell receptor (beta chain) in context. Its specificity is not known. The sample comes from a study of identical twins. V lost 3 bases, J lost 1 base, and 9 bases stayed unmatched. The CDR3 has 17 residues. Germline CDR1 DFQATT, CDR2 SNEGSKA (reference sequence). A universal primer site was incorporated via template switching, and the cDNA contained unique molecular identifiers. One entry per CDR3 protein, called by TCRdb with MiXCR from the 5' RACE reads. The table shows 200,000 to 250,000 distinct CDR3 sequences, with over 9.5% occurring only once. Findings and limits, study-wide: Zero-insertion analyses could be partly confounded by invariant MAIT and iNKT cells.

These sequences were also reported in another study, on yellow fever vaccine responses in identical twins.

Sequences were obtained from memory (CD45RO+) T cells sorted from blood. The chain is built from TRBV20-1 and TRBJ2-6, with 7 bases matching TRBD1. The TCR originated in a young woman in good health. The CDR3 bases are TGCAGTGCTAGTTGGATGCAGGGGGAATCTGGGGCCAACGTCCTGACTTTC. Protein product: CSASWMQGESGANVLTF.